Each of the 2 T cell receptor beta chains below was sequenced from the same sample in a study of blood T cells in healthy people across ages. A second about 6 to 12 cycle PCR used barcoded and J-beta primers. MiXCR, run by TCRdb on the 5' RACE reads, gives a single entry per CDR3 protein. Here the sample spans approximately 1,100,000 distinct CDR3 sequences, 40% to 45% being singletons. The specimen was blood. These receptor sequences come from a woman aged 60-75 years in good health.

This clonotype was detected many times. The chain links TRBV29-1 to TRBJ2-7; TRBD2 agrees at 8 bases. V shed 4 bases and J 0 bases; nucleotides not matched to a gene: 5. This CDR3 contains 14 residues. Germline lookup yields CDR1 SQVTM and CDR2 ANQGSEA. This chain's CDR3 is CSVALAGGSYEQYF. For the CDR3, the DNA is TGCAGCGTTGCTTTGGCGGGAGGCTCCTACGAGCAGTACTTC.

This chain uses TRBV28 with TRBJ2-4, with a possible D match to TRBD1 (6 bases). The J call may be wrong; the DNA end is better matched by TRBJ2-7. Germline loops: CDR1 MDHEN, CDR2 SYDVKM. The CDR3 contains 15 residues. DNA of the CDR3: TGTGCCAGCAGTTTTCCCAGGGGATCGGCCTACGAGCAGTACTTC. Protein: CASSFPRGSAYEQYF.